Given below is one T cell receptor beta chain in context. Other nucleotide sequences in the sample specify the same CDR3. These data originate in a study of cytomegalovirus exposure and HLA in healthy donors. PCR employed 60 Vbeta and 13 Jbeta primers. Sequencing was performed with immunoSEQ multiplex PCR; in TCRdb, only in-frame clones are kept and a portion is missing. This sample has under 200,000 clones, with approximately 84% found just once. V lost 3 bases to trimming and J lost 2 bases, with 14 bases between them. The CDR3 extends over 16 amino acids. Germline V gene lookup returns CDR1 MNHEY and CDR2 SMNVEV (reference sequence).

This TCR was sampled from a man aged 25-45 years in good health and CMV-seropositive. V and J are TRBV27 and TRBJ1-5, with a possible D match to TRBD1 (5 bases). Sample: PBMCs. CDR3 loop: CASSLGGGLGNQPQHF. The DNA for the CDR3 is TGTGCCAGCAGTTTGGGCGGGGGACTGGGCAATCAGCCCCAGCATTTT.